This is a list of T cell receptor beta chains from one sample in a study of regulatory T cells in long-lasting Graves disease. TCRdb redid the calling of the multiplex PCR reads with MiXCR, one entry per CDR3 protein. This sample carries a few hundred thousand distinct CDR3 sequences, around 20% of them seen once, and the ten largest clones take approximately 14%. The specimen was peripheral blood mononuclear cells (PBMCs), collected at new diagnosis, from a patient treated with antithyroid drugs. Receptors were obtained from a female donor with Graves disease. Each CDR3 is given with its conserved first and last residue. D genes are given only for firm matches. The size of a clone is reported for some rows only, either as once, few or many, or as a class for expanded clones.

d_gene: TRBD2; v_gene: TRBV7-9; j_gene: TRBJ2-3; abundance: .; CDR3aa: CASSLTPLSGGTQYF; CDR3nt: TGTGCCAGCAGCTTAACGCCCCTTAGCGGGGGCACGCAGTATTTT
d_gene: .; v_gene: TRBV6-1; j_gene: TRBJ2-5; abundance: many; CDR3aa: CASRPGTAETQYF; CDR3nt: TGTGCCAGCAGACCCGGGACTGCGGAGACCCAGTACTTC
d_gene: .; v_gene: TRBV2; j_gene: TRBJ1-2; abundance: many; CDR3aa: CASRETGTTAGCTF; CDR3nt: TGTGCCAGCAGAGAAACAGGGACAACCGCTGGCTGCACCTTC
d_gene: TRBD1; v_gene: TRBV20-1; j_gene: TRBJ2-4; abundance: .; CDR3aa: CSARGGTGGQRKNIQYF; CDR3nt: TGCAGTGCTAGAGGCGGGACAGGGGGCCAGAGAAAAAACATTCAGTACTTC
d_gene: .; v_gene: TRBV2; j_gene: TRBJ1-2; abundance: many; CDR3aa: CASSEGTTGYGYTF; CDR3nt: TGTGCCAGCAGTGAAGGGACGACCGGCTATGGCTACACCTTC
d_gene: .; v_gene: TRBV2; j_gene: TRBJ2-4; abundance: many; CDR3aa: CASKRRDIQYF; CDR3nt: TGTGCCAGCAAGAGGCGGGACATTCAGTACTTC
d_gene: .; v_gene: TRBV11-2; j_gene: TRBJ1-2; abundance: many; CDR3aa: CASSPTGTNYGYTF; CDR3nt: TGTGCCAGCAGCCCAACCGGGACGAACTATGGCTACACCTTC
d_gene: .; v_gene: TRBV19; j_gene: TRBJ1-5; abundance: .; CDR3aa: CASTKGGQRRDRPQHF; CDR3nt: TGTGCCAGTACCAAGGGTGGACAGCGCCGAGATCGGCCCCAGCATTTT
d_gene: .; v_gene: TRBV2; j_gene: TRBJ1-5; abundance: .; CDR3aa: CASSLQGPEQPQHF; CDR3nt: TGTGCCAGCAGTCTTCAGGGCCCAGAACAGCCCCAGCATTTT
d_gene: TRBD2; v_gene: TRBV20-1; j_gene: TRBJ2-5; abundance: many; CDR3aa: CSARIGGGAETQYF; CDR3nt: TGCAGTGCTAGAATCGGCGGGGGGGCGGAGACCCAGTACTTC
d_gene: .; v_gene: TRBV7-8; j_gene: TRBJ2-7; abundance: many; CDR3aa: CASSLAQEGYEQYF; CDR3nt: TGTGCCAGCAGCTTAGCCCAGGAGGGGTACGAGCAGTACTTC
d_gene: .; v_gene: TRBV10-3; j_gene: TRBJ2-3; abundance: .; CDR3aa: CAISEGSTDTQYF; CDR3nt: TGTGCCATCAGTGAAGGGAGCACAGATACGCAGTATTTT
d_gene: TRBD2; v_gene: TRBV10-3; j_gene: TRBJ2-7; abundance: .; CDR3aa: CATRLAGDEQYF; CDR3nt: TGTGCCACTAGACTAGCGGGGGATGAGCAGTACTTC
d_gene: TRBD1; v_gene: TRBV7-9; j_gene: TRBJ1-1; abundance: many; CDR3aa: CASSTGQGEDEAFF; CDR3nt: TGTGCCAGCAGCACGGGACAGGGAGAGGATGAAGCTTTCTTT
d_gene: .; v_gene: TRBV5-4; j_gene: TRBJ2-3; abundance: many; CDR3aa: CASSPERGRTDTQYF; CDR3nt: TGTGCCAGCAGCCCGGAGAGGGGTCGCACAGATACGCAGTATTTT
d_gene: TRBD2; v_gene: TRBV19; j_gene: TRBJ2-1; abundance: many; CDR3aa: CASSSVRVAGGYNEQFF; CDR3nt: TGTGCCAGTAGTAGTGTTAGGGTAGCGGGGGGTTACAATGAGCAGTTCTTC
d_gene: .; v_gene: TRBV18; j_gene: TRBJ2-4; abundance: few; CDR3aa: CASSPGDLAKNIQYF; CDR3nt: TGTGCCAGCTCACCGGGGGATTTGGCCAAAAACATTCAGTACTTC
d_gene: .; v_gene: TRBV11-2; j_gene: TRBJ2-1; abundance: many; CDR3aa: CASTHDAVNEQFF; CDR3nt: TGTGCCAGCACACATGACGCTGTGAATGAGCAGTTCTTC
d_gene: .; v_gene: TRBV6-2/TRBV6-3; j_gene: TRBJ2-6; abundance: many; CDR3aa: CASGDPGQTYSGANVLTF; CDR3nt: TGTGCCAGCGGCGACCCGGGACAAACGTACTCTGGGGCCAACGTCCTGACTTTC
d_gene: TRBD2; v_gene: TRBV5-6; j_gene: TRBJ2-1; abundance: many; CDR3aa: CASSRTSGKNEQFF; CDR3nt: TGTGCCAGCAGCCGGACTAGCGGGAAAAATGAGCAGTTCTTC
d_gene: .; v_gene: TRBV6-1; j_gene: TRBJ2-4; abundance: few; CDR3aa: CASSVGRHNIQYF; CDR3nt: TGTGCCAGCAGTGTTGGCCGGCACAACATTCAGTACTTC
d_gene: .; v_gene: TRBV9; j_gene: TRBJ2-2; abundance: few; CDR3aa: CASSATLGYTGELFF; CDR3nt: TGTGCCAGCAGCGCGACTCTTGGGTACACCGGGGAGCTGTTTTTT
d_gene: .; v_gene: TRBV12-3/TRBV12-4; j_gene: TRBJ1-4; abundance: few; CDR3aa: CASSFRQTNEELFF; CDR3nt: TGTGCCAGCAGTTTTCGACAGACTAATGAAGAACTGTTTTTT
d_gene: TRBD2; v_gene: TRBV20-1; j_gene: TRBJ2-5; abundance: many; CDR3aa: CSGDERDLETQYF; CDR3nt: TGCAGCGGGGACGAGCGGGATTTGGAGACCCAGTACTTC
d_gene: .; v_gene: TRBV28; j_gene: TRBJ1-1; abundance: many; CDR3aa: CASSLGPGRGRTEAFF; CDR3nt: TGTGCCAGCAGTTTAGGACCGGGAAGGGGCAGGACTGAAGCTTTCTTT
d_gene: TRBD1; v_gene: TRBV20-1; j_gene: TRBJ2-7; abundance: many; CDR3aa: CSARPPQGARGEQYF; CDR3nt: TGCAGTGCTAGACCGCCACAGGGGGCGCGTGGCGAGCAGTACTTC
d_gene: .; v_gene: TRBV18; j_gene: TRBJ2-6; abundance: .; CDR3aa: CASSPLTGVSSGANVLTF; CDR3nt: TGTGCCAGCTCACCCCTGACCGGGGTGAGCTCTGGGGCCAACGTCCTGACTTTC
d_gene: .; v_gene: TRBV27; j_gene: TRBJ2-5; abundance: many; CDR3aa: CASSVLGQPGGTQYF; CDR3nt: TGTGCCAGCAGCGTCCTCGGACAGCCTGGAGGGACCCAGTACTTC